This record concerns one TCR beta chain sequence. These data are taken from a study of cytomegalovirus exposure and HLA in healthy donors. Profiled with immunoSEQ multiplex PCR; TCRdb holds only in-frame clones, not every one. The sample lists 50,000 to 65,000 clones; about 88% were seen once. This CDR3 has 16 amino acids. V shed 0 bases and J shed 6 bases, with 13 bases lying between them. The germline CDR1 and CDR2 sequences are SGHRS and YFSETQ. The chain employs TRBV5-1 and TRBJ1-6, with a possible D match to TRBD1 (6 bases). Material: PBMCs. The TCR comes from a woman younger than 30 in good health and CMV-seronegative. CDR3 amino acids: CASSLGRQAPNSPLHF. DNA of the CDR3: TGCGCCAGCAGCTTGGGGCGACAGGCGCCTAATTCACCCCTCCACTTT.